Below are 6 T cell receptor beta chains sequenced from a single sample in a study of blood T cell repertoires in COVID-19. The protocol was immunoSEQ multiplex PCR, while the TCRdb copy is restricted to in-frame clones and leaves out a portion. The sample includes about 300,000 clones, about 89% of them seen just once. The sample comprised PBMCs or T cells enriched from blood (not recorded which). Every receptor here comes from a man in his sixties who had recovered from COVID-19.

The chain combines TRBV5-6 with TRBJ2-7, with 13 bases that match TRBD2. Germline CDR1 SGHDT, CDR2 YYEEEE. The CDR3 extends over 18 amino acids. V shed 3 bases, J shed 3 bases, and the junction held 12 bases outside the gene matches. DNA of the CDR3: TGTGCCAGCAGCTCGACTACTAGCGGGAGGGCCTGGGACTACGAGCAGTACTTC. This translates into CASSSTTSGRAWDYEQYF.

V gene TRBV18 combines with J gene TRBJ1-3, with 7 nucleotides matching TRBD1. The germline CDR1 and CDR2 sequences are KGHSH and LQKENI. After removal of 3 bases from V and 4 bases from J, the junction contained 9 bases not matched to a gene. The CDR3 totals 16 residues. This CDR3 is CASSPSTGSSGNTIYF. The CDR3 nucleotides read TGTGCCAGCTCACCGTCGACAGGGAGCTCCGGAAACACCATATATTTT.

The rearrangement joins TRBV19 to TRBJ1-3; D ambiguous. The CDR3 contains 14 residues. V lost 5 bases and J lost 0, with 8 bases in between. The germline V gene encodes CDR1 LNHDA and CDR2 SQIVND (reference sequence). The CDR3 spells CASSPELSGNTIYF. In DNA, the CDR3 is TGTGCCAGTAGTCCTGAGCTCTCTGGAAACACCATATATTTT.

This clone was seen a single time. DNA of the CDR3: TGTGCCAGCAGCTTGGCCTTGACAGGGGGCGAGGGCAATGAGCAGTTCTTC. Its translation: CASSLALTGGEGNEQFF. V gene TRBV5-8 combines with J gene TRBJ2-1, with 10 bases identical to TRBD1. CDR1 and CDR2 (germline): SGHTS, YDEGEE. V lost 0 bases and J lost 6; bases outside the gene matches: 9. The CDR3 spans 17 residues.

Written as DNA, the CDR3 is TGTGCCACCAGCAGAGGGGCTAGCGGGATAGACGAGCAGTACTTC. This translates into CATSRGASGIDEQYF. V and J are TRBV15 and TRBJ2-7; 9 positions agree with TRBD2. V was pared by 1 base and J by 5 bases, with 6 bases of the junction left unmatched. From germline, CDR1 is LNHNV and CDR2 YYDKDF (reference sequence). The CDR3 is 15 residues long.

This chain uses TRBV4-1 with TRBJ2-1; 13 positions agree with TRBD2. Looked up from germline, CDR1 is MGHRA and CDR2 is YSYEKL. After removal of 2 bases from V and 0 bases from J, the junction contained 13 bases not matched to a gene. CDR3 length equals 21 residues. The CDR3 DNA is TGCGCCAGCAGCCAACGCCAATCCGGGACTAGCGGGAAGAGCTCCTACAATGAGCAGTTCTTC. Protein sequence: CASSQRQSGTSGKSSYNEQFF.